The T cell receptor (beta chain) described here comes from a study of cytomegalovirus exposure and HLA in healthy donors. Broader study findings: Many donors carried some public TCRs, although rarity characterized most TCR sequences.

The PCR made use of 60 Vbeta and 13 Jbeta primers. Produced via immunoSEQ multiplex PCR; TCRdb's table is partial and in-frame only. The sample has some 200,000 clones; approximately 78% are singletons. Remarks on this clone: Antigen specificity is unknown.

Input material: PBMCs. The origin of this receptor is a woman aged 18 to 35 in good health and CMV-seronegative.

The CDR3 sequence is CASSYAGLAGPYEQFF. The CDR3, as DNA: TGTGCCAGCAGTTACGCCGGGCTAGCGGGACCCTACGAGCAGTTCTTC. The chain couples TRBV6-5 to TRBJ2-1; 9 nucleotides agree with TRBD2. The CDR3 extends over 16 amino acids. Germline CDR1 is MNHEY and CDR2 is SVGAGI. The trim removed 2 bases at V and 10 bases at J, leaving 12 bases unmatched.